Listed below are T cell receptor beta chains from one sample, sequenced in a study of shared clonotypes between healthy human individuals. The protocol was immunoSEQ multiplex PCR, while the TCRdb copy is restricted to in-frame clones and leaves out a portion. Among about 2.4 million clones listed, 93% were seen once. Specimen: naive CD4+ T cells from PBMCs. The receptors come from a man aged 18 to 35 in good health. Some clones in this sample may be carry-over from other donors' samples. CDR3s include the opening cysteine and the closing phenylalanine or tryptophan. A D gene is named only where the DNA matches it firmly. Not every row has a clone size; where given, it reads once, few, many or a size class.

.,TRBV7-9,TRBD1,TRBJ1-2,CASSSDRAFGGYTF,TGTGCCAGCAGCTCGGACAGGGCTTTTGGCGGCTACACCTTC
once,TRBV28,TRBD1,TRBJ2-1,CASSPLLLVSIQGYWNNEQFF,TGTGCCAGCAGTCCACTCTTACTCGTCTCAATACAGGGGTATTGGAACAATGAGCAGTTCTTC
.,TRBV4-1,.,TRBJ2-7,CASSQVATAAYEQYF,TGCGCCAGCAGCCAAGTGGCGACAGCTGCCTACGAGCAGTACTTC
.,TRBV2,.,TRBJ1-2,CAGSGEWNYGYTF,TGTGCCGGCTCAGGGGAGTGGAACTATGGCTACACCTTC
.,TRBV5-1,.,TRBJ2-3,CASSLAALRSTDTQYF,TGCGCCAGCAGCTTGGCGGCCCTCCGAAGCACAGATACGCAGTATTTT
.,TRBV5-6,.,TRBJ2-7,CASSLEGDPYF,TGTGCCAGCAGCTTGGAAGGGGATCCGTACTTC
.,TRBV18,.,TRBJ1-4,CASSPPSPVGGKLFF,TGTGCCAGCTCACCACCGAGCCCCGTTGGGGGAAAACTGTTTTTT
.,TRBV7-3,.,TRBJ1-5,CASSVGNGPQHF,TGTGCCAGCAGCGTCGGTAACGGGCCCCAGCATTTT
once,TRBV4-1,.,TRBJ2-3,CASSQGVLRTDTQYF,TGCGCCAGCAGCCAGGGGGTCCTCCGCACAGATACGCAGTATTTT
.,TRBV5-1,TRBD2,TRBJ2-1,CASSLLSSGNEQFF,TGCGCCAGCAGCTTGTTGTCTAGCGGCAATGAGCAGTTCTTC
.,TRBV28,.,TRBJ1-1,CASSLLQGRTEAFF,TGTGCCAGCAGTTTACTCCAGGGACGGACTGAAGCTTTCTTT
few,TRBV2,.,TRBJ1-1,CAAWKGQSAFF,TGTGCCGCTTGGAAGGGACAATCAGCTTTCTTT
once,TRBV7-9,.,TRBJ2-1,CASSLLEFGNEQFF,TGTGCCAGCAGCTTACTAGAATTCGGCAATGAGCAGTTCTTC
.,TRBV11-2,TRBD1,TRBJ2-1,CASSWTGGASQRPFF,TGTGCCAGCAGCTGGACAGGGGGCGCTTCGCAACGGCCGTTCTTC
once,TRBV11-3,.,TRBJ2-1,CASSFRSSYNEQFF,TGTGCCAGCAGCTTTCGGAGCTCCTACAATGAGCAGTTCTTC
.,TRBV28,.,TRBJ2-3,CASSSWTSTDTQYF,TGTGCCAGCAGTTCCTGGACTAGCACAGATACGCAGTATTTT
.,TRBV11-2,.,TRBJ2-5,CASSLGQKETQYF,TGTGCCAGCAGCTTAGGACAGAAAGAGACCCAGTACTTC
.,TRBV6-1,.,TRBJ2-7,CASSEHTPRISYEQYF,TGTGCCAGCAGCGAACACACGCCTCGGATCTCCTACGAGCAGTACTTC
.,TRBV7-9,.,TRBJ1-4,CASSLDPGLAPSQKLFF,TGTGCCAGCAGCTTAGACCCCGGGTTGGCCCCAAGTCAAAAACTGTTTTTT
.,TRBV29-1,TRBD1,TRBJ1-1,CSLGTGGTEAFF,TGCAGCCTAGGGACAGGGGGCACTGAAGCTTTCTTT
.,TRBV6-5,.,TRBJ1-4,CASSYLGFEKLFF,TGTGCCAGCAGTTACTTGGGATTTGAAAAACTGTTTTTT
.,TRBV5-4,TRBD1,TRBJ2-2,CASSQPGTANTGELFF,TGTGCCAGCAGCCAACCCGGGACAGCGAACACCGGGGAGCTGTTTTTT